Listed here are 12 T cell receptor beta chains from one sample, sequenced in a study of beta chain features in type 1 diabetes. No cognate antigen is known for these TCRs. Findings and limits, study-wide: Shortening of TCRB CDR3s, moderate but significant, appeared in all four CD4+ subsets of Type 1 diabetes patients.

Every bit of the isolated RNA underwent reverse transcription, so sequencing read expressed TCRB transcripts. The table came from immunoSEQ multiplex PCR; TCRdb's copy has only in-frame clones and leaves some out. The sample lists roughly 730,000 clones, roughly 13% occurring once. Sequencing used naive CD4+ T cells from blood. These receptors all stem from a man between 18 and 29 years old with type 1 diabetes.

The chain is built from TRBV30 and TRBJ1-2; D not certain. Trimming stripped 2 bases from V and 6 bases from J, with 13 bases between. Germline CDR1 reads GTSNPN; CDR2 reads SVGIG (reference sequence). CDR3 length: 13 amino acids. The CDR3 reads CAWSSGVEDGYTF. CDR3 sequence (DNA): TGTGCCTGGAGTAGCGGGGTTGAGGATGGCTACACCTTC.

The CDR3: CAWRRGQVNTEAFF. The CDR3 DNA reads TGTGCCTGGAGGCGTGGGCAGGTGAACACTGAAGCTTTCTTT. The chain recombines TRBV30 with TRBJ1-1, with D unclear. The V end was cut by 3 bases, the J end by 0 bases, with 11 bases between. The CDR3 extends over 14 amino acids. The V gene's germline CDR1 is GTSNPN and CDR2 SVGIG (reference sequence). Full variable domain (rest looked up from reference TRBV30 and TRBJ1-1): SQTIHQWPATLVQPVGSPLSLECTVEGTSNPNLYWYRQAAGRGLQLLFYSVGIGQISSEVPQNLSASRPQDRQFILSSKKLLLSDSGFYLCAWRRGQVNTEAFFGQGTRLTVV.

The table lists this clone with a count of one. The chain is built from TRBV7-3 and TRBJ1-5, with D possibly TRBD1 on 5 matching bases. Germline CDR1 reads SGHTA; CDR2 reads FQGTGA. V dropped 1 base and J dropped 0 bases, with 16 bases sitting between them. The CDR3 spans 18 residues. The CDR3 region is CASSLIPGGVNSNQPQHF. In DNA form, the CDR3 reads TGTGCCAGCAGCTTAATACCCGGAGGGGTAAATAGCAATCAGCCCCAGCATTTT. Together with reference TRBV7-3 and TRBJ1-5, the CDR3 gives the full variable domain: GAGVSQTPSNKVTEKGKYVELRCDPISGHTALYWYRQSLGQGPEFLIYFQGTGAADDSGLPNDRFFAVRPEGSVSTLKIQRTERGDSAVYLCASSLIPGGVNSNQPQHFGDGTRLSIL.

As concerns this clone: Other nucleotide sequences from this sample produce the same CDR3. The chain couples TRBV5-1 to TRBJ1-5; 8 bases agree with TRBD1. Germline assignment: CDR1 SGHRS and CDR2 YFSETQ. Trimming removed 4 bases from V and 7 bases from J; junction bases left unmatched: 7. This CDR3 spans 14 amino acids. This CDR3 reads CASSLGQGGQPQHF. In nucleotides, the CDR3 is TGCGCCAGCAGCCTAGGACAGGGTGGCCAGCCCCAGCATTTT.

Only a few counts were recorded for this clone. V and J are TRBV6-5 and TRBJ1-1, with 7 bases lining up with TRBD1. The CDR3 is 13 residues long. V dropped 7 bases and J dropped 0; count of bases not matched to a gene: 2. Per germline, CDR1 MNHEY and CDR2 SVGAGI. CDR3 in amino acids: CASTDRVNTEAFF. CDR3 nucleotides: TGTGCCAGCACCGACAGGGTGAACACTGAAGCTTTCTTT.

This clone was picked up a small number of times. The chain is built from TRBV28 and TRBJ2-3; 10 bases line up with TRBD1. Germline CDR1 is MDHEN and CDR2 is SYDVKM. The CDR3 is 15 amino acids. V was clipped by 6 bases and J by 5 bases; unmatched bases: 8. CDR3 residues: CASSVRQGARDTQYF. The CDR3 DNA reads TGTGCCAGCAGCGTCAGACAGGGGGCACGAGATACGCAGTATTTT.

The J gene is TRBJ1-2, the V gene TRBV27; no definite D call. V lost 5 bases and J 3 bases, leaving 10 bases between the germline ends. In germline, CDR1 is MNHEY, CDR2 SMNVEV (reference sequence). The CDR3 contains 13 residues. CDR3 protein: CASSLTYDYGYTF. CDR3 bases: TGTGCCAGCAGTCTTACCTATGACTATGGCTACACCTTC.

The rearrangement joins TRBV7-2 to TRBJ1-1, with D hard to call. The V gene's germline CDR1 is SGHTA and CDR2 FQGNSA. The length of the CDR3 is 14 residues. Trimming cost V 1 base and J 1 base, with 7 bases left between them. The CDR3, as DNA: TGTGCCAGCAGCTTAGGGGGAAAGAACACTGAAGCTTTCTTT. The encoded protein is CASSLGGKNTEAFF.

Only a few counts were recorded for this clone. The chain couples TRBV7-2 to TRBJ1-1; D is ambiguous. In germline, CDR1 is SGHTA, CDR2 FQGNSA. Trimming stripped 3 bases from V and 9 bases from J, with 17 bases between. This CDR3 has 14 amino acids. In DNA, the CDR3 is TGTGCCAGCAGCTTCGAAGGCCTGCCGACGAAAGCTTTCTTT. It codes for CASSFEGLPTKAFF.

In nucleotides, the CDR3 is TGTGCCAGCAGTTCGCCTACAACTAATGAAAAACTGTTTTTT. Translating gives CASSSPTTNEKLFF. The gene calls are TRBV28 and TRBJ1-4; unclear D gene. This CDR3 has 14 amino acids. Trimming removed 4 bases at V and 0 bases at J, with 6 bases between. Germline V gene lookup returns CDR1 MDHEN and CDR2 SYDVKM.

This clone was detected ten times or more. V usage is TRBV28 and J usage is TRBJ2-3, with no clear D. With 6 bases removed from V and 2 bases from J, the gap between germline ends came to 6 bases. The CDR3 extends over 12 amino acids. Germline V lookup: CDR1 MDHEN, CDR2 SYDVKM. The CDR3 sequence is CASSPYTDTQYF. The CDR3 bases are TGTGCCAGCAGCCCTTACACAGATACGCAGTATTTT.

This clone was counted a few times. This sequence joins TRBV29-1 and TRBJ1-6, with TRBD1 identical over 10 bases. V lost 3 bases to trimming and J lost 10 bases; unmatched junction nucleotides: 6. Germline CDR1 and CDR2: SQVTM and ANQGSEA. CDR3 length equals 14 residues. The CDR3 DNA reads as TGCAGCGTTGATTCCGGGACAGGGGTATCACCCCTCCACTTT. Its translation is CSVDSGTGVSPLHF.